The following is a TCR beta chain sequence with its context. The CDR3 totals 14 residues. Germline V CDR1 and CDR2: MNHEY, SVGAGI. Trimming cost V 5 bases and J 4 bases, with 14 bases left between them. Assay: immunoSEQ multiplex PCR; the TCRdb copy retains only in-frame clones and omits some. The repertoire holds 80,000 to 100,000 clones, with around 74% as singletons. The sample belongs to a study of radiotherapy plus CTLA-4 blockade in lung cancer. On the study more broadly: The study recorded objective responses in roughly a sixth of patients and disease control in 25% to 35%.

Sequences were derived from peripheral blood, sampled from a patient treated with radiotherapy plus ipilimumab. The receptor was derived from a human donor with non-small cell lung cancer who had a partial response to radiotherapy plus ipilimumab. Some clones in this sample may be carry-over from other donors' samples. The chain couples TRBV6-5 to TRBJ1-2, with unresolved D. Here the CDR3 DNA reads TGTGCCAGCAGTGAAATGGGTAGGAGCTATGGCTACACCTTC. Translated, it gives CASSEMGRSYGYTF.